A single T cell receptor beta chain is shown here with its context. Its antigen remains unknown. These data are taken from a study of shared clonotypes between healthy human individuals. Overall study: Serving as donors were two women and a few men, whose ages spanned 18 to 49.

Study results and caveats: The researchers took only blood, and tissue repertoires probably look different.

Those who donated, Caucasian adults without exception, all lived in Nashville, Tennessee. Germline CDR1 and CDR2: MGHRA and YSYEKL. Trimming left V 4 bases short and J 2 bases short, with 20 bases between. The CDR3 spans 17 residues. Original processing methods: Junction-only immunoSEQ sequences carried no quality scores, so filtering differed. Sequencing used immunoSEQ multiplex PCR; TCRdb keeps in-frame clones, though not all of them. V, J and clone size are taken as reported in that table, and D and trimming were inferred from the DNA itself. Of 450,000 to 500,000 clones listed, roughly 85% were seen once; the top ten hold less than 15%.

The sequenced material came from PBMCs. The V gene is TRBV4-1, the J gene TRBJ1-1; a weak D match, TRBD1 (5 bases). This receptor was taken from a woman in her thirties or forties in good health. Some clones in this sample may be carry-over from other donors' samples. The CDR3 sequence: CASSPLLRTRLNTEAFF. For the CDR3, the DNA is TGCGCCAGCAGCCCGCTTCTCCGGACAAGACTTAACACTGAAGCTTTCTTT.